The rows below give T cell receptor beta chains drawn from one sample of a study of CD8+CD57+ T cells in acquired aplastic anemia. MiXCR, applied by TCRdb to the reads, yields one record per CDR3 protein. This table has approximately 100,000 distinct CDR3 sequences, approximately 73% appearing once. Sequenced: sorted CD4+, CD8+, or CD8+CD57+ T cells (not recorded which) from PBMCs. Source of these receptors: a human donor with aplastic anemia. CDR3s include the opening cysteine and the closing phenylalanine or tryptophan. D genes are given only for firm matches. Clone sizes are given selectively: once, few, many, or a class where the clone is expanded.

d_gene: NA
v_gene: TRBV7-2
abundance: NA
j_gene: TRBJ2-7
CDR3nt: TGTGCCAGCAGCCCACTCGTAGGACGGACCTACGAGCAGTACTTC
CDR3aa: CASSPLVGRTYEQYF

d_gene: NA
v_gene: TRBV2
abundance: NA
j_gene: TRBJ2-7
CDR3nt: TGTGCCAGCAGTGAATCCGAGCAGTACTTC
CDR3aa: CASSESEQYF

d_gene: NA
v_gene: TRBV9
abundance: NA
j_gene: TRBJ1-6
CDR3nt: TGTGCCAGCAGCGTTTCGGCCGCCTCAAGGGGCTCACCCCTCCACTTT
CDR3aa: CASSVSAASRGSPLHF

d_gene: NA
v_gene: TRBV25-1
abundance: NA
j_gene: TRBJ2-6
CDR3nt: TGTGCCAGCAGTCTGGGCTTCTCTGGGGCCAACGTCCTGACTTTC
CDR3aa: CASSLGFSGANVLTF

d_gene: TRBD1
v_gene: TRBV5-1
abundance: NA
j_gene: TRBJ1-6
CDR3nt: TGCGCCAGCAGCTTAGGAGTAGGGACAGATCTCCACTTT
CDR3aa: CASSLGVGTDLHF

d_gene: TRBD2
v_gene: TRBV20-1
abundance: NA
j_gene: TRBJ2-1
CDR3nt: TGCAGTGCTAGTGATAGCGGGAGAGTCTACAATGAGCAGTTCTTC
CDR3aa: CSASDSGRVYNEQFF

d_gene: NA
v_gene: TRBV24-1
abundance: NA
j_gene: TRBJ2-5
CDR3nt: TGTGCCACCAGGGGTGGCGGGACCCAGTACTTC
CDR3aa: CATRGGGTQYF

d_gene: NA
v_gene: TRBV7-9
abundance: once
j_gene: TRBJ2-7
CDR3nt: TGTGCCAGCAGCCGCAGGGTCTACGAGCAGTACTTC
CDR3aa: CASSRRVYEQYF

d_gene: NA
v_gene: TRBV10-3
abundance: NA
j_gene: TRBJ2-7
CDR3nt: TGTGCCATCAGTGGGGTGACAATGGTTGATGGGTCCTACGAGCAGTACTTC
CDR3aa: CAISGVTMVDGSYEQYF

d_gene: TRBD2
v_gene: TRBV2
abundance: once
j_gene: TRBJ2-7
CDR3nt: TGTGCCAGCAGTCCCAGGACTAGCGGGTTTAGAGCCTACGAGCAGTACTTC
CDR3aa: CASSPRTSGFRAYEQYF

d_gene: NA
v_gene: TRBV5-5
abundance: NA
j_gene: TRBJ2-7
CDR3nt: TGTGCCAGCAGCTTCATCGCGGCGGAAGCCTACGAGCAGTACTTC
CDR3aa: CASSFIAAEAYEQYF

d_gene: TRBD1
v_gene: TRBV24-1
abundance: NA
j_gene: TRBJ1-6
CDR3nt: TGTGCCACCAGTGACGCCAGACAGGGGGCACTTTCACCCCTCCACTTT
CDR3aa: CATSDARQGALSPLHF

d_gene: TRBD1
v_gene: TRBV20-1
abundance: NA
j_gene: TRBJ1-2
CDR3nt: TGCAGTGCTCCCCGGACAGGGAAAGACTATGGCTACACCTTC
CDR3aa: CSAPRTGKDYGYTF

d_gene: NA
v_gene: TRBV20-1
abundance: NA
j_gene: TRBJ2-7
CDR3nt: TGCAGTGCTAGAGGGGACGTTACCGTCTACGAGCAGTACTTC
CDR3aa: CSARGDVTVYEQYF

d_gene: NA
v_gene: TRBV7-8
abundance: NA
j_gene: TRBJ1-4
CDR3nt: TGTGCCAGCAGCCTACTGACAGGTTATGATGAAAAACTGTTTTTT
CDR3aa: CASSLLTGYDEKLFF

d_gene: NA
v_gene: TRBV12-3/TRBV12-4
abundance: NA
j_gene: TRBJ1-5
CDR3nt: TGTGCCAGCAGTCCTACCGGACAGAGCAATCAGCCCCAGCATTTT
CDR3aa: CASSPTGQSNQPQHF

d_gene: TRBD1
v_gene: TRBV10-3
abundance: NA
j_gene: TRBJ1-2
CDR3nt: TGTGCCATCAGTTACGACAGGGCGGGGGGCTACACCTTC
CDR3aa: CAISYDRAGGYTF

d_gene: NA
v_gene: TRBV7-9
abundance: many
j_gene: TRBJ1-2
CDR3nt: TGTGCCAGCAGCTTAGGAACAGGGTTTGGGCATGGCTACACCTTC
CDR3aa: CASSLGTGFGHGYTF

d_gene: NA
v_gene: TRBV9
abundance: few
j_gene: TRBJ1-6
CDR3nt: TGTGCCAGCAGCTCCCGAGGGGGGGAATCACCCCTCCACTTT
CDR3aa: CASSSRGGESPLHF

d_gene: TRBD1
v_gene: TRBV3-1
abundance: NA
j_gene: TRBJ1-5
CDR3nt: TGTGCCAGCAGCCAGGGACAGGTGGGCAATCAGCCCCAGCATTTT
CDR3aa: CASSQGQVGNQPQHF

d_gene: NA
v_gene: TRBV7-2
abundance: NA
j_gene: TRBJ2-1
CDR3nt: TGTGCCAGCAGCTTACGGGGAAATGAGCAGTTCTTC
CDR3aa: CASSLRGNEQFF

d_gene: NA
v_gene: TRBV20-1
abundance: once
j_gene: TRBJ2-1
CDR3nt: TGCAGTGCTAGAGGCCCGATAGACTACAATGAGCAGTTCTTC
CDR3aa: CSARGPIDYNEQFF

d_gene: NA
v_gene: TRBV10-3
abundance: NA
j_gene: TRBJ1-5
CDR3nt: TGTGCCATCAGTGATCACCCGGGTCAGCCCCAGCATTTT
CDR3aa: CAISDHPGQPQHF

d_gene: TRBD1
v_gene: TRBV24-1
abundance: NA
j_gene: TRBJ2-7
CDR3nt: TGTGCCACCAGTGACCACGGGACAGGGGGCTTCAACGAGCAGTACTTC
CDR3aa: CATSDHGTGGFNEQYF

d_gene: NA
v_gene: TRBV29-1
abundance: NA
j_gene: TRBJ1-2
CDR3nt: TGCAGTCAAAGGGGGGCAAATGGCTACACCTTC
CDR3aa: CSQRGANGYTF

d_gene: NA
v_gene: TRBV24-1
abundance: few
j_gene: TRBJ2-7
CDR3nt: TGTGCCACCAGTGCGTCGCTCCGGGCAGCCGAGCAGTACTTC
CDR3aa: CATSASLRAAEQYF

d_gene: NA
v_gene: TRBV14
abundance: many
j_gene: TRBJ1-3
CDR3nt: TGTGCCAGCAGCCAAGATAGTGAAGGGGCTGGAAACACCATATATTTT
CDR3aa: CASSQDSEGAGNTIYF

d_gene: NA
v_gene: TRBV29-1
abundance: NA
j_gene: TRBJ1-5
CDR3nt: TGCAGCGTGGCCACAGGGAGAAGCAATCAGCCCCAGCATTTT
CDR3aa: CSVATGRSNQPQHF